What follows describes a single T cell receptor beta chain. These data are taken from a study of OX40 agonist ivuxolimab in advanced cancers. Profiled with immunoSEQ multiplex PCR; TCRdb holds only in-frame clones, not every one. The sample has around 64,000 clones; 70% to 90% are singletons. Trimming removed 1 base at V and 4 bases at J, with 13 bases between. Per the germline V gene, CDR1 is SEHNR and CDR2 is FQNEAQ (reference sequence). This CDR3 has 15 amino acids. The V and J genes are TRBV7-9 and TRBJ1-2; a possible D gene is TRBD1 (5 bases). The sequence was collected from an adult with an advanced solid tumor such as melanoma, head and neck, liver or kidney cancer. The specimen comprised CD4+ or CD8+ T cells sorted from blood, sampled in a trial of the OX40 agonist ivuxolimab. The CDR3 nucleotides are TGTGCCAGCAGCTTAGGTGGGGCAGATTCCTATGGCTACACCTTC. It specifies CASSLGGADSYGYTF. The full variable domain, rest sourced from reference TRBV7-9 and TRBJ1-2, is DTGVSQNPRHKITKRGQNVTFRCDPISEHNRLYWYRQTLGQGPEFLTYFQNEAQLEKSRLLSDRFSAERPKGSFSTLEIQRTEQGDSAMYLCASSLGGADSYGYTFGSGTRLTVV.